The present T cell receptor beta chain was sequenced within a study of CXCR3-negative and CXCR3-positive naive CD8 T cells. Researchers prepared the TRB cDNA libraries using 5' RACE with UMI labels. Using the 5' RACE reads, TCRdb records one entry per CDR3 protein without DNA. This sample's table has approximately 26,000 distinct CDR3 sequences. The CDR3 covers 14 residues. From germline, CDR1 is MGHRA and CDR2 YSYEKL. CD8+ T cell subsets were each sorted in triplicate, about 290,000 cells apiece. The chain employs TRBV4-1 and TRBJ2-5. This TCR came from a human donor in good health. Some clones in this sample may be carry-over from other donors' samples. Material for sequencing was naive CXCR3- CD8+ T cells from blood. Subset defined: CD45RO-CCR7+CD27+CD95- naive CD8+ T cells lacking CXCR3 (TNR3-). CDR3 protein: CASSRAGDQETQYF.